This is a list of T cell receptor beta chains from one sample in a study of human T cells and chemical hapten exposure. One entry per CDR3 protein results from TCRdb running MiXCR on the RACE reads. Altogether about 73,000 distinct CDR3 sequences are present, 8.5% being singletons, with the ten largest covering 3% to 4.5%. The sample in question was whole blood, obtained in connection with sensitization to the hapten diphenylcyclopropenone (DPC). The receptors originated from a woman between 45 and 65 years old with alopecia areata. Some clones in this sample may be carry-over from other donors' samples. The conserved cysteine and the conserved F or W are not part of the CDR3 here. The D gene is left open where the match is weak.

j_call v_call d_call cdr3_aa
TRBJ2-5 TRBV29-1 TRBD1 SVLPGQRQETQY
TRBJ2-3 TRBV4-2 . ASSQKGDGTDTQY
TRBJ2-1 TRBV10-3 . AIRREGGRGSYNEQF
TRBJ2-7 TRBV6-5 TRBD1 ASSYLTGGEQY
TRBJ2-7 TRBV28 . ASSSTPFNEQY
TRBJ1-1 TRBV6-6 . ASSYPTGRGMEAF
TRBJ2-2 TRBV28 . ASTPQGELF
TRBJ2-5 TRBV3-1 . ASSPRGGRETQY
TRBJ2-5 TRBV2 TRBD1 ASRGQGEETQY
TRBJ1-6 TRBV12-3/TRBV12-4 . ASSLGGQGLPLH
TRBJ2-7 TRBV5-5 TRBD1 ASSWGTASPYEQY
TRBJ1-5 TRBV12-3/TRBV12-4 TRBD1 ASSLAGQGGNQPQH
TRBJ1-6 TRBV10-3 TRBD1 ATRQGSDNSPLH
TRBJ2-1 TRBV6-2/TRBV6-3 TRBD1 ASSRQGWTGRAVGQF
TRBJ2-3 TRBV5-6 TRBD2 ASSLGASGTSTDTQY
TRBJ2-1 TRBV5-1 . ASSLVRREDEQF
TRBJ2-7 TRBV20-1 TRBD1 SAREFSGTGGGEQY
TRBJ2-3 TRBV7-8 . ASSPDEVTDTQY
TRBJ1-1 TRBV2 TRBD1 ASSERWPGGSNTEAF
TRBJ2-7 TRBV4-3 . ASSPREGGVTYEQY
TRBJ1-1 TRBV10-3 TRBD1 AIKTGSDTEAF
TRBJ2-1 TRBV5-4 . ASSLAGVIGNEQF
TRBJ1-1 TRBV6-2/TRBV6-3 . ASSFGRTEAF
TRBJ2-7 TRBV2 . ASRRMGQY
TRBJ1-2 TRBV4-2 . ASSGDLLQTNYGYT
TRBJ2-7 TRBV4-3 . ASSPTDSRYEQY
TRBJ2-1 TRBV7-2 . ASSPGWEQF
TRBJ2-1 TRBV29-1 TRBD2 SVEGTSGRAAENEQF
TRBJ1-6 TRBV7-2 TRBD1 ASSPRQGGGSPLH
TRBJ1-6 TRBV7-2 . ASRRTKPDSPLH
TRBJ1-1 TRBV7-9 . ASSQLQGNAEAF
TRBJ2-1 TRBV7-9 . ASSLQGFSSYNEQF
TRBJ2-6 TRBV10-3 . AIAGANVLT
TRBJ2-7 TRBV12-3/TRBV12-4 . ASSTTAVTTYEQY
TRBJ1-1 TRBV2 TRBD1 ASRDRGLGTEAF
TRBJ2-7 TRBV28 TRBD1 ASSSDRAAYEQY
TRBJ1-1 TRBV12-3/TRBV12-4 . ASTLQGHTEAF
TRBJ1-2 TRBV12-3/TRBV12-4 TRBD1 ASSPGQGAKGYT
TRBJ1-5 TRBV19 . ASSILGDRNQPQH
TRBJ1-6 TRBV29-1 TRBD1 SQTGNSSYNSPLH
TRBJ2-3 TRBV28 TRBD2 ASSSPVAGDVDTQY
TRBJ2-5 TRBV23-1 . ASSRGRARKTQY
TRBJ2-5 TRBV7-2 . ASSLGQGVETQY
TRBJ1-1 TRBV2 . ASSVEGNTEAF
TRBJ1-5 TRBV10-3 . AIRSGEGQPQH
TRBJ1-1 TRBV20-1 . SALTPRTGRETEAF
TRBJ1-2 TRBV5-1 TRBD1 ASSPTQGADGYT
TRBJ1-5 TRBV6-2/TRBV6-3 TRBD1 ASRPSGTANQPQH
TRBJ2-3 TRBV6-4 . ASSLEGGPDTQY
TRBJ2-3 TRBV3-1 . ASNPRGTDTQY
TRBJ2-5 TRBV13 . ASSLVEARGTQY
TRBJ2-6 TRBV9 . ASRDGTARGSGANVLT
TRBJ2-2 TRBV6-2/TRBV6-3 . ASSSSLGTLRELF